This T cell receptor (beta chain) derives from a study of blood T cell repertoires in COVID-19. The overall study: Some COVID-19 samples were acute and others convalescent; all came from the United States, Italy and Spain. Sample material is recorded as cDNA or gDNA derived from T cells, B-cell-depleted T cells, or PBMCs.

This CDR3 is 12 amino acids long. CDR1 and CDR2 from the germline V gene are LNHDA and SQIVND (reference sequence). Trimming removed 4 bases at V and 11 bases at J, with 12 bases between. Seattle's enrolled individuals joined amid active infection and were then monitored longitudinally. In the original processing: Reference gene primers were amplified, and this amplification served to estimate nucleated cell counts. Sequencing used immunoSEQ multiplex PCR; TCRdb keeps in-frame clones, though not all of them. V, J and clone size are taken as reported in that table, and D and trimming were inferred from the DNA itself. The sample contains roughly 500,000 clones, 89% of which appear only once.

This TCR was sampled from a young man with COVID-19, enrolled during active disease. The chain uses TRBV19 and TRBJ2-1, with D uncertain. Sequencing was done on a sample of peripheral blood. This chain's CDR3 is CASSTNYGKQFF. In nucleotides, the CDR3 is TGTGCCAGTAGTACAAACTACGGTAAGCAGTTCTTC.